This T cell receptor (beta chain) stems from a study of T-cell reconstitution after alpha-beta-depleted transplantation in children. From germline, CDR1 is MNHNS and CDR2 SASEGT. The CDR3 spans 15 residues. Trimming removed 2 bases at V and 1 base at J, with 11 bases between. Study-level findings and limits: Reported findings indicate that, about two months after transplant, alpha-beta T cells came from several hundred expanded clones, which were derived from non-depleted graft cells. Newly produced T cells mostly provided counts and TCRbeta diversity after one year, as hyperexpanded clones declined.

By share of the sample, this clonotype is medium-sized. Its antigen is unknown. Unique molecular identifiers were incorporated into the prepared TCRbeta library. TCRdb fed the PCR reads into MiXCR, producing one record per CDR3 protein. The sample has more than 15,000 distinct CDR3 sequences, around 5.8% seen once; the top ten hold about 7%. This receptor was obtained from a boy aged 5 to 17 with acute lymphoblastic leukemia, due to receive a stem cell transplant. Sequenced material: PBMCs, taken before TCRalphabeta/CD19-depleted stem cell transplant. V and J are TRBV6-1 and TRBJ1-2; D is perhaps TRBD1 (5 bases). The CDR3 sequence: CASSEWDGDNYGYTF. CDR3 nucleotides: TGTGCCAGCAGTGAATGGGACGGCGATAACTATGGCTACACCTTC.